A single sample is the source of the 4 T cell receptor beta chains below, sequenced in a study of OX40 agonist ivuxolimab in advanced cancers. Clones were read by immunoSEQ multiplex PCR, and TCRdb kept only the in-frame ones, dropping some. Counted here are fewer than 80,000 clones, 84% occurring once; the ten biggest clones make up 9.8%. The sample was CD4+ or CD8+ T cells sorted from blood, taken in a trial of the OX40 agonist ivuxolimab. The receptors stem from an adult with an advanced solid tumor such as melanoma, head and neck, liver or kidney cancer.

The chain carries TRBV7-2 and TRBJ2-7; TRBD2 matches at 11 bases. Germline V gene sequence: CDR1 SGHTA, CDR2 FQGNSA. This CDR3 spans 15 amino acids. Trimming at V came to 4 bases and at J to 0 bases, leaving 2 bases not matched to a gene. CDR3 protein: CASSSTSGGSYEQYF. CDR3 sequence (DNA): TGTGCCAGCAGCTCTACTAGCGGGGGCTCCTACGAGCAGTACTTC.

This chain joins TRBV18 and TRBJ2-1, with D maybe TRBD2 (6 bases). Trimming pared 4 bases from V and 1 base from J, leaving 11 bases between. This CDR3 region has 15 residues. Germline CDR1 reads KGHSH; CDR2 reads LQKENI. CDR3 sequence reads: CASSQGLPSYNEQFF. DNA of the CDR3: TGTGCCAGCTCACAAGGACTACCGTCCTACAATGAGCAGTTCTTC.

The chain has TRBV29-1 and TRBJ1-1, with D uncertain. The CDR3 has 12 residues. The germline gives CDR1 SQVTM, CDR2 ANQGSEA. Trimming cost V 5 bases and J 8 bases, with 15 bases left between them. CDR3 sequence: CSVTGQRREAFF. For the CDR3, the DNA is TGCAGCGTTACCGGTCAAAGGAGAGAAGCTTTCTTT.

The chain combines TRBV18 with TRBJ1-1; D is uncertain. The CDR3 runs 16 residues. V was shortened by 1 base and J by 0 bases, with 12 bases between the two germline ends. CDR1 is KGHSH and CDR2 is LQKENI in the germline V gene. CDR3 sequence reads: CASSPLPNLMNTEAFF. CDR3 in DNA: TGTGCCAGCTCACCACTCCCTAACCTCATGAACACTGAAGCTTTCTTT.